The entry that follows covers one T cell receptor (beta chain) sequence. Method: immunoSEQ multiplex PCR; TCRdb's copy keeps in-frame clones and lacks some. The data hold 120,000 to 150,000 clones, with roughly 90% observed a single time. The data derive from a study of Ad26.COV2.S vaccination and SARS-CoV-2 variants. This receptor was obtained from a human donor who had recovered from COVID-19. The sequences come from peripheral blood, collected after recovery from COVID-19.

The CDR3 sequence is CASSQVLQDYEAFF. The CDR3 DNA reads TGTGCCAGCAGCCAAGTTCTACAGGATTATGAAGCTTTCTTT. The chain has TRBV14 and TRBJ1-1, with D possibly matching TRBD1 (5 bases). The germline gives CDR1 SGHDN, CDR2 FVKESK. The ends were cut back, 1 base at V and 7 bases at J, with 13 bases in the middle. The CDR3 consists of 14 residues. The whole variable domain, filled in from reference TRBV14 and TRBJ1-1, reads EAGVTQFPSHSVIEKGQTVTLRCDPISGHDNLYWYRRVMGKEIKFLLHFVKESKQDESGMPNNRFLAERTGGTYSTLKVQPAELEDSGVYFCASSQVLQDYEAFFGQGTRLTVV.